One and the same sample provided the 9 T cell receptor beta chains below, sequenced in a study of blood T cell repertoires in COVID-19. Generated by immunoSEQ multiplex PCR, the TCRdb table keeps only in-frame clones and is missing some. This table has 120,000 to 150,000 clones, around nine tenths appearing once. Sequencing input: peripheral blood. Receptor source: a human donor in a cohort sampled during active COVID-19.

This rearrangement joins TRBV5-1 to TRBJ2-3; the match to TRBD1 covers 9 bases. Trimming removed 4 bases from V and 10 bases from J; junction bases left unmatched: 25. This CDR3 has 19 amino acids. Germline CDR1 and CDR2: SGHRS and YFSETQ. The CDR3 DNA is TGCGCCAGCAGCGGCATGGGATCCGGGACAGGGAATTGGGATAGCGCGCAGTATTTT. Protein product: CASSGMGSGTGNWDSAQYF.

This rearrangement joins TRBV15 to TRBJ2-5; the D gene is possibly TRBD1 (6 bases). The CDR3 contains 15 residues. Looked up from germline, CDR1 is LNHNV and CDR2 is YYDKDF (reference sequence). The V end was cut by 0 bases, the J end by 5 bases, with 13 bases between. The CDR3 DNA sequence: TGTGCCACCAGCAGAGATCCTACAGGGTCGGAGACCCAGTACTTC. This translates into CATSRDPTGSETQYF.

This clone has more than one count but fewer than ten. V is TRBV4-3 and J is TRBJ1-1; D unclear. This CDR3 has 15 amino acids. Per germline, CDR1 LGHNA and CDR2 YSLEER. Trimming stripped 0 bases from V and 0 bases from J, with 8 bases between. In DNA form, the CDR3 reads TGCGCCAGCAGCCAAGATACAGACCTGAACACTGAAGCTTTCTTT. Residues: CASSQDTDLNTEAFF.

The chain couples TRBV2 to TRBJ1-1, with no clear D. This CDR3 comprises 11 residues. Germline CDR1 and CDR2: SNHLY and FYNNEI. The V and J ends lost 10 bases and 7 bases respectively, with 13 bases between them. This CDR3 is CATTAGIEAFF. In DNA, the CDR3 is TGTGCCACTACCGCCGGTATTGAAGCTTTCTTT.

V gene TRBV29-1 combines with J gene TRBJ2-2; perhaps TRBD1 as D (5 bases). This CDR3 comprises 11 residues. V shed 6 bases and J shed 6 bases, with 8 bases lying between them. Germline assignment: CDR1 SQVTM and CDR2 ANQGSEA. CDR3 loop: CSVDSSGELFF. The CDR3 nucleotides read TGCAGCGTCGACAGTTCCGGGGAGCTGTTTTTT.

V usage is TRBV28 and J usage is TRBJ2-7; the match to TRBD2 covers 9 bases. Germline trimming cut 5 bases from V and 5 bases from J; bases unmatched to any gene: 13. The CDR3 is 16 residues long. CDR1 is MDHEN and CDR2 is SYDVKM in the germline V gene. CDR3 nucleotide sequence: TGTGCCAGCAGTCCCTCCTTCGCTAGCGGGGAACACGAGCAGTACTTC. Protein sequence: CASSPSFASGEHEQYF.

The chain recombines TRBV7-3 with TRBJ2-1, with 9 bases matching TRBD2. Germline V gene sequence: CDR1 SGHTA, CDR2 FQGTGA. The CDR3 loop spans 15 amino acids. The V and J ends lost 1 base and 7 bases, in that order; junction bases with no gene match: 5. The CDR3 reads CASSLMASGINEQFF. The CDR3 DNA sequence: TGTGCCAGCAGCTTAATGGCTAGCGGGATTAATGAGCAGTTCTTC.

This clone has more than one count but fewer than ten. The chain combines TRBV5-8 with TRBJ2-7; no reliable D call. Per germline, CDR1 SGHTS and CDR2 YDEGEE. The germline V and J ends were trimmed by 3 bases and 5 bases, with 18 bases remaining between them. The CDR3 sequence is 15 residues long. The CDR3 nucleotides are TGTGCCAGCAGCTCCAGCGCTACCAGTCTCGACGAGCAGTACTTC. Translation gives CASSSSATSLDEQYF.

The chain employs TRBV7-2 and TRBJ1-1, with D unresolved. The length of the CDR3 is 12 residues. V lost 2 bases to trimming and J lost 10 bases, with 11 bases between them. Germline V gives CDR1 SGHTA, CDR2 FQGNSA. The CDR3 loop is CASSLRGGGAFF. As DNA, the CDR3 is TGTGCCAGCAGCTTACGCGGTGGTGGAGCTTTCTTT.